This T cell receptor (beta chain) comes out of a study of T cells after yellow fever vaccination. TCRdb fed the 5' RACE reads into MiXCR, producing one record per CDR3 protein. The sample records a few hundred thousand distinct CDR3 sequences, approximately 10% being singletons. This clonotype showed up many times. The V segment lost 8 bases and the J segment 3 bases; nucleotides outside the gene matches: 6. The CDR3 sequence is 14 residues long. In germline, CDR1 is MNHEY, CDR2 SVGAGI. Sequenced material: CD4+ T cells sorted from PBMCs, taken 5 days after the yellow fever booster vaccination. The TCR sequence derives from a man aged 18 to 30 who received the YFV17D yellow fever vaccine. The chain uses TRBV6-5 and TRBJ1-3; TRBD1 agrees at 8 bases. The CDR3 region has the DNA TGTGCCAGCGCCCGACAGGGGTATGGAAACACCATATATTTT. Translating gives CASARQGYGNTIYF.